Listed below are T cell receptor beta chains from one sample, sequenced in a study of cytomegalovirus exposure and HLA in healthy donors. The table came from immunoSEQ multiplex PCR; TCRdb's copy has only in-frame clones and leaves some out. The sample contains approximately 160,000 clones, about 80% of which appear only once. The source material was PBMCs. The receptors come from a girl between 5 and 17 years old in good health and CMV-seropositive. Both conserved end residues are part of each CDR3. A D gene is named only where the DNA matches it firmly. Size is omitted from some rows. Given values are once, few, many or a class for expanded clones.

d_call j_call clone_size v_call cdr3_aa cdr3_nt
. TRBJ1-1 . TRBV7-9 CASSLDRVAGDEAFF TGTGCCAGCAGCTTAGACAGGGTGGCGGGGGATGAAGCTTTCTTT
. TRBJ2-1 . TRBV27 CASSSQWEKVWEQFF TGTGCCAGCAGTTCCCAATGGGAGAAGGTTTGGGAGCAGTTCTTC
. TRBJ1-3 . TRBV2 CASRGVNTIYF TGTGCCAGCAGAGGGGTAAACACCATATATTTT
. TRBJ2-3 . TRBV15 CATSRPKWGDEDTQYF TGTGCCACCAGCAGGCCTAAGTGGGGAGATGAGGATACGCAGTATTTT
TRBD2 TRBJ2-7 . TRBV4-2 CASRGGEKAYEQYF TGTGCCAGCAGGGGAGGGGAGAAAGCCTACGAGCAGTACTTC
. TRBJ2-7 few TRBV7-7 CASSLVLGGEQYF TGTGCTAGCAGCTTAGTATTGGGGGGTGAGCAGTACTTC
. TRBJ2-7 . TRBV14 CASHPPGAPSWNREQYF TGTGCCAGCCACCCACCAGGGGCCCCCTCGTGGAACCGCGAGCAGTACTTC
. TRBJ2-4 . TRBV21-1 CASSTDKSTGTGRLAKNIQYF TGTGCCAGCAGCACCGACAAATCAACGGGGACAGGAAGACTAGCCAAAAACATTCAGTACTTC
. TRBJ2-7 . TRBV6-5 CASSYADTTYEQYF TGTGCCAGCAGTTACGCGGACACTACCTACGAGCAGTACTTC
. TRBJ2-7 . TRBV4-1 CASSHLPLDSYEQYF TGCGCCAGCAGCCACCTACCGCTGGACAGTTACGAGCAGTACTTC
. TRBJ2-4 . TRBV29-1 CSALPGLLGENIQYF TGCAGCGCCCTCCCTGGACTACTCGGCGAAAACATTCAGTACTTC
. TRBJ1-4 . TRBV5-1 CASSADRATNEKLFF TGCGCCAGCAGCGCCGACAGAGCAACTAATGAAAAACTGTTTTTT
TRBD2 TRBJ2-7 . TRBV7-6 CASSLGGGGYEQYF TGTGCCAGCAGCTTAGGTGGGGGGGGCTACGAGCAGTACTTC
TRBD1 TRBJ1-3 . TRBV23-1 CASSPGTGVPLSGNTIYF TGCGCCAGCAGTCCAGGGACAGGGGTCCCCCTCTCTGGAAACACCATATATTTT
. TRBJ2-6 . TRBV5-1 CASSFTTTAAGANVLTF TGCGCCAGCAGCTTTACAACGACTGCGGCTGGGGCCAACGTCCTGACTTTC
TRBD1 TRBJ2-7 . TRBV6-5 CASSGPGQDYEQYF TGTGCCAGCAGTGGTCCGGGACAGGACTACGAGCAGTACTTC
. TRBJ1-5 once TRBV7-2 CASSFGGSGNQPQHF TGTGCCAGCAGCTTCGGGGGGTCAGGTAATCAGCCCCAGCATTTT
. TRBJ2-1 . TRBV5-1 CASSLPTLAGPQDSYNEQFF TGCGCCAGCAGCCTTCCTACCCTGGCGGGGCCCCAAGACTCCTACAATGAGCAGTTCTTC
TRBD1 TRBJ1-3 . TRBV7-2 CASSFDRGWNTIYF TGTGCCAGCAGCTTCGACAGGGGATGGAACACCATATATTTT
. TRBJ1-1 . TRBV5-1 CASSSRPPGTSPRTNTEAFF TGCGCCAGCAGCTCGCGACCTCCCGGGACTTCGCCCAGGACGAACACTGAAGCTTTCTTT
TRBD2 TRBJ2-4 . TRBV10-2 CASSVWLAGGPVPLAKNIQYF TGCGCCAGCAGTGTCTGGCTAGCGGGGGGGCCGGTCCCCCTGGCCAAAAACATTCAGTACTTC
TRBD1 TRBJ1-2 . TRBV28 CASSLQGGYGYTF TGTGCCAGCAGTCTTCAGGGGGGATATGGCTACACCTTC
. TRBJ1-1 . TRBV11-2 CASSLGGGRVNTEAFF TGTGCCAGCAGCTTGGGGGGGGGAAGGGTGAACACTGAAGCTTTCTTT
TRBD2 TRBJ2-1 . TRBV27 CASRAGGSYNEQFF TGTGCCAGCAGGGCGGGAGGGTCCTACAATGAGCAGTTCTTC
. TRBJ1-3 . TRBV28 CASSIGGARTGNTIYF TGTGCCAGCAGTATCGGTGGGGCGAGAACTGGAAACACCATATATTTT
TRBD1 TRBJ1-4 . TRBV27 CASRDRGWTTNEKLFF TGTGCCAGCAGGGACAGGGGGTGGACGACTAATGAAAAACTGTTTTTT
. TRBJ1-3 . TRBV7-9 CASSLGSGRSGNTIYF TGTGCCAGCAGCCTCGGCTCGGGTCGCTCTGGAAACACCATATATTTT
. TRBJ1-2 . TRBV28 CASSATGGYGYTF TGTGCCAGCAGTGCGACGGGTGGCTATGGCTACACCTTC
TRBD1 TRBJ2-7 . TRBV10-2 CASGRDRGGNEQYF TGCGCCAGCGGGCGGGACAGGGGAGGGAACGAGCAGTACTTC
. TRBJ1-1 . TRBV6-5 CASSYSRHVGDTEAFF TGTGCCAGCAGTTACTCCCGTCATGTCGGGGACACTGAAGCTTTCTTT
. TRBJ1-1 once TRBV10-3 CAISATGAEAFF TGTGCCATCAGTGCGACAGGCGCTGAAGCTTTCTTT
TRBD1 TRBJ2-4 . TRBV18 CASSPEYRGRLNIQYF TGTGCCAGCTCACCTGAGTACAGGGGGCGATTAAACATTCAGTACTTC
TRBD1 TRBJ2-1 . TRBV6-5 CASSYRDRVNEQFF TGTGCCAGCAGTTACCGGGACAGGGTAAATGAGCAGTTCTTC
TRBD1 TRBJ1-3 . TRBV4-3 CASSPYQGAGNTIYF TGCGCCAGCAGCCCCTACCAGGGGGCTGGAAACACCATATATTTT
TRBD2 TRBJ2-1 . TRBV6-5 CASSYLAGNEQFF TGTGCCAGCAGTTACCTAGCGGGCAATGAGCAGTTCTTC
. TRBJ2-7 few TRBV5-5 CASSLEDLISYEQYF TGTGCCAGCAGCTTGGAGGACTTGATATCCTACGAGCAGTACTTC
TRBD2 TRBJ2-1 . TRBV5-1 CASGLAGDNEQFF TGCGCCAGCGGATTAGCGGGAGACAATGAGCAGTTCTTC
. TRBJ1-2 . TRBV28 CASSFVSTGGYTF TGTGCCAGCAGTTTTGTGTCGACGGGAGGCTACACCTTC
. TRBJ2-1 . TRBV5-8 CASTPGLRVYNEQFF TGTGCCAGCACCCCGGGACTTAGGGTCTACAATGAGCAGTTCTTC
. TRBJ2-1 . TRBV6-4 CASSAVSSVPYNEQFF TGTGCCAGCAGTGCAGTCTCTAGCGTGCCCTACAATGAGCAGTTCTTC